This passage covers 21 T cell receptor beta chains from one sample sequenced in a study of shared T cell receptors in the human thymus. Sequencing was performed with immunoSEQ multiplex PCR; in TCRdb, only in-frame clones are kept and a portion is missing. The sample yields 540,000 or so clones, 70% to 80% seen once. The sample was also reused in another study, on human thymus T cells.

Source material: thymocytes. The receptors stem from a boy younger than two with a congenital heart defect.

This clone was counted once. The V gene is TRBV4-3, the J gene TRBJ2-7; a weak D match, TRBD1 (6 bases). The CDR3 is 16 amino acids. Germline V gene lookup returns CDR1 LGHNA and CDR2 YSLEER. V lost 0 bases and J lost 2, with 14 bases in between. CDR3 region: CASSQDWGQPAYEQYF. The CDR3 nucleotides read TGCGCCAGCAGCCAAGATTGGGGGCAGCCAGCCTACGAGCAGTACTTC.

The chain employs TRBV7-3 and TRBJ1-2, with TRBD1 matching over 8 bases. Germline lookup yields CDR1 SGHTA and CDR2 FQGTGA. V shed 4 bases and J 3 bases; nucleotides not matched to a gene: 7. CDR3 length: 15 amino acids. CDR3 in amino acids: CASSSGGQEDYGYTF. The CDR3 region has the DNA TGTGCCAGCAGCTCAGGGGGACAGGAAGACTATGGCTACACCTTC.

The chain combines TRBV14 with TRBJ1-4, with 10 positions matching TRBD1. V gave up 6 bases and J gave up 6 bases; unmatched junction bases: 7. The CDR3 has 15 amino acids. CDR1 and CDR2 (germline): SGHDN, FVKESK. CDR3 residues: CASSHTGTGDEKLFF. CDR3 nucleotide sequence: TGTGCCAGCAGTCACACCGGGACAGGGGATGAAAAACTGTTTTTT.

The V call is TRBV4-1, the J call TRBJ1-5, with a possible D match to TRBD1 (6 bases). The CDR3 contains 16 residues. From germline, CDR1 is MGHRA and CDR2 YSYEKL. V dropped 0 bases and J dropped 6 bases, with 15 bases sitting between them. In DNA form, the CDR3 reads TGCGCCAGCAGCCAAGATTTCCGGGACATGCGTCAGCCCCAGCATTTT. It specifies CASSQDFRDMRQPQHF.

The V call is TRBV9, the J call TRBJ2-5, with no clear D. The CDR3 consists of 14 residues. Germline-derived CDR1 and CDR2 are SGDLS and YYNGEE. Trimming removed 3 bases at V and 4 bases at J, with 13 bases between. CDR3 in DNA: TGTGCCAGCAGCGGTTTTCCGGTTGGAGAGACCCAGTACTTC. Encoded protein: CASSGFPVGETQYF.

As regards this clone: The sample carries other DNA sequences with the same CDR3. This chain uses TRBV7-2 with TRBJ2-7; 7 bases map to TRBD2. The V gene's germline CDR1 is SGHTA and CDR2 FQGNSA. This CDR3 has 14 residues. V was pared by 1 base and J by 3 bases, with 3 bases of the junction left unmatched. The chain's CDR3 is CASSLGLADYEQYF. The CDR3 region has the DNA TGTGCCAGCAGCTTAGGGCTAGCGGACTACGAGCAGTACTTC.

This chain joins TRBV28 and TRBJ2-5; 11 bases fit TRBD1. CDR3 length: 17 amino acids. Germline lookup yields CDR1 MDHEN and CDR2 SYDVKM. V shed 6 bases, J shed 4 bases, and the junction held 13 bases outside the gene matches. The CDR3 reads CASSHAGTGGFVETQYF. The DNA for the CDR3 is TGTGCCAGCAGCCACGCGGGGACAGGGGGGTTCGTAGAGACCCAGTACTTC.

The count of this clone is one. J is TRBJ2-2 and V is TRBV11-3, with 7 bases aligning to TRBD1. Germline V gives CDR1 SGHNT, CDR2 YENEEA. This CDR3 has 17 residues. The ends lost 4 bases at V and 3 bases at J; junction bases unmatched: 11. The CDR3, as DNA: TGTGCCAGCAGCTCATACCTTTGGGACAGATACACCGGGGAGCTGTTTTTT. Translated: CASSSYLWDRYTGELFF.

The chain has TRBV4-2 and TRBJ2-1; 8 positions match TRBD2. The germline V gene encodes CDR1 LGHNA and CDR2 YNFKEQ. This CDR3 is built from 16 residues. The V gene end was trimmed by 0 bases and the J gene end by 7 bases; junction bases not matched to a gene: 8. CDR3 DNA sequence: TGTGCCAGCAGCCAAGATGGGGCGGGAGGAGCGAATGAGCAGTTCTTC. Its translation is CASSQDGAGGANEQFF.

The rearrangement uses TRBV4-3 and TRBJ1-4; a weak D match, TRBD1 (5 bases). CDR1 is LGHNA and CDR2 is YSLEER in the germline V gene. The CDR3 runs to 16 residues. V lost 0 bases and J lost 7, with 15 bases in between. The CDR3 spells CASSQDLAGWGEKLFF. The CDR3 DNA sequence: TGCGCCAGCAGCCAAGATTTGGCAGGGTGGGGTGAAAAACTGTTTTTT.

The J gene is TRBJ2-1, the V gene TRBV4-3, with D perhaps matching TRBD2 (6 bases). The CDR3 consists of 17 residues. Germline CDR1 and CDR2: LGHNA and YSLEER. V lost 0 bases, J lost 7 bases, and 19 bases lay in between. CDR3 sequence reads: CASSQDGPDQSGNEQFF. The CDR3 region has the DNA TGCGCCAGCAGCCAAGACGGGCCGGACCAAAGCGGGAATGAGCAGTTCTTC.

The V gene is TRBV27, the J gene TRBJ1-3; D is perhaps TRBD1 (5 bases). The germline V gene encodes CDR1 MNHEY and CDR2 SMNVEV (reference sequence). The V end was cut by 6 bases, the J end by 3 bases, with 15 bases between. This CDR3 has 15 amino acids. The CDR3 nucleotides are TGTGCCAGCAGGAACGAAGGGGAAGGTGGAAACACCATATATTTT. Its translation: CASRNEGEGGNTIYF.

The chain has TRBV28 and TRBJ2-2, with 7 positions matching TRBD1. The germline gives CDR1 MDHEN, CDR2 SYDVKM. V dropped 10 bases and J dropped 7; count of bases not matched to a gene: 15. The CDR3 extends over 15 amino acids. CDR3 amino acids: CATLTRQGRGGELFF. The CDR3, as DNA: TGTGCCACCCTAACCAGACAGGGCCGAGGCGGGGAGCTGTTTTTT.

The chain has TRBV9 and TRBJ2-6, with D perhaps TRBD2 (7 bases). Germline CDR1 SGDLS, CDR2 YYNGEE. The CDR3 contains 16 residues. V was clipped by 4 bases and J by 3 bases, with 14 bases between them. The CDR3 protein is CASSQEGGVGANVLTF. CDR3 bases: TGTGCCAGCAGCCAAGAGGGGGGGGTTGGGGCCAACGTCCTGACTTTC.

V is TRBV15 and J is TRBJ2-5; 7 nucleotides match TRBD1. V gave up 6 bases and J gave up 2 bases; unmatched junction bases: 9. Germline V gene data show CDR1 as LNHNV and CDR2 as YYDKDF (reference sequence). CDR3 length: 15 residues. The CDR3, as DNA: TGTGCCACCAGGACAGGGCCCCCAGCACAAGAGACCCAGTACTTC. It specifies CATRTGPPAQETQYF.

The rearrangement links TRBV9 to TRBJ1-2; 9 bases agree with TRBD1. CDR1 and CDR2 (germline): SGDLS, YYNGEE. V was clipped by 3 bases and J by 3 bases; unmatched bases: 12. The CDR3 runs to 17 residues. CDR3 region: CASSGFLSGTGHYGYTF. The CDR3 nucleotides read TGTGCCAGCAGCGGATTTCTTTCCGGGACAGGGCACTATGGCTACACCTTC.

V usage is TRBV20-1 and J usage is TRBJ2-1; D is undetermined. This CDR3 has 11 amino acids. CDR1 is DFQATT, CDR2 SNEGSKA, per germline (reference sequence). V shed 5 bases and J shed 5 bases, with 7 bases lying between them. CDR3 nucleotides: TGCAGTGCTTACATGAACAATGAGCAGTTCTTC. Translation: CSAYMNNEQFF.

This chain joins TRBV7-2 and TRBJ2-7; D remains unclear. Germline-derived CDR1 and CDR2 are SGHTA and FQGNSA. Deletions cut 0 bases from V and 4 bases from J, with 13 bases between. The CDR3 spans 15 residues. The CDR3 sequence is CASSLAPSSKYEQYF. Written as DNA, the CDR3 is TGTGCCAGCAGCTTAGCTCCGTCCTCTAAGTACGAGCAGTACTTC.

V is TRBV30 and J is TRBJ2-7; tentative D call: TRBD1 (5 bases). The V end lost 0 bases, the J end lost 3 bases, and 15 bases lay between the germline ends. Germline V gene data show CDR1 as GTSNPN and CDR2 as SVGIG (reference sequence). CDR3 length: 15 amino acids. The CDR3 here is CAWSVGLAGYYEQYF. CDR3 nucleotide sequence: TGTGCCTGGAGTGTCGGTTTGGCAGGGTACTACGAGCAGTACTTC.

In DNA form, the CDR3 reads TGTGCCAGCAGTCTCTACACGACAGGGGCCCTTTACGAGCAGTACTTC. Translation gives CASSLYTTGALYEQYF. The chain carries TRBV27 and TRBJ2-7, with 8 bases matching TRBD1. This CDR3 has 16 residues. V lost 5 bases, J lost 4 bases, and 13 bases stayed unmatched. Germline loops: CDR1 MNHEY, CDR2 SMNVEV (reference sequence).

The chain links TRBV27 to TRBJ2-1; 14 nucleotides align to TRBD2. With 2 bases clipped from V and 0 bases from J, the junction kept 9 bases outside the gene matches. CDR1 MNHEY and CDR2 SMNVEV come from the germline V gene (reference sequence). The CDR3 length is 20 residues. This CDR3 reads CASSLPRLAGGHSSYNEQFF. The CDR3 nucleotides read TGTGCCAGCAGTTTACCGAGACTAGCGGGAGGGCACAGCTCCTACAATGAGCAGTTCTTC.